This T cell receptor (beta chain) was sequenced in a study of cytomegalovirus exposure and HLA in healthy donors (dated 2017 in TCRdb). Background for the entire study: An earlier analysis of 550 to 700 of the donors reported 276 Gb of sequence data and 120 million or so unique TCR beta sequences from about 200 million T cells. An early release that covered about 600 HLA-typed donors contained approximately 300 gigabases of sequencing data and 80 million or so unique TCR sequences. Of the roughly 400 genotyped donors, 81% fell in the genetic ancestry cluster associated with self-reported Caucasian donors. The study was designed to test whether signatures of past pathogen exposure could be identified by cataloging public T cell receptors. The study used immunosequencing to profile the T cell repertoires of more than 650 subjects and linked those repertoires to cytomegalovirus serostatus. Besides the first cohort of roughly 700 subjects, a separate validation cohort made up of over 100 different subjects was used. The study combined high-throughput TCR immunosequencing, statistical association of individual TCRs with disease status, and machine learning to predict cytomegalovirus infection status. A later analysis re-analyzed previously published TCR beta repertoires from 650 to 800 donors and added high-resolution HLA genotyping to study TCR occurrence patterns. Rather than using new phenotypic data, the later analysis identified candidate immune exposures from TCR beta sequences and from how often those sequences occurred across donors. To decide whether each TCR beta V gene segment behaved as functional or pseudogenic, an earlier analysis of approximately 620 of the donors relied on high-throughput TCR beta sequencing. Alongside the repertoire data, information on donor age, sex, ethnicity and CMV serostatus was compiled. A later genetic analysis used genome-wide SNP genotypes for 398 of the 666 donors, treating that subset as a discovery cohort. All discovery cohort repertoires had been generated on a single sequencing platform. HLA typing covered class I and class II loci at four-digit resolution. Typing coverage differed by locus: A, B, C, DRB1 and DQB1 were typed in roughly 629-630 donors, DQA1 in about 550, DPA1 in some 570, and DPB1 in about 450. Because of strong linkage in the cohort, a handful of DR-DQ haplotypes were treated as single units for association and clustering. Among around 400 genotyped donors of the cohort, an average of around 220,000 unique TCR beta nucleotide sequences was sequenced per donor, of which roughly 17% were non-productive.

Study-level results and caveats: When HLA alleles, especially DR and DQ, strongly co-occurred, attributing TCR associations to individual alleles was difficult. A further reported finding was that TCR beta sequences accurately predicted the HLA-A and HLA-B alleles for most subjects in the first cohort. It was suggested by the authors that the approach could potentially be generalized to other disease states and immunological phenotypes. In vitro tests confirmed that a few of the cytomegalovirus-associated TCR beta chains recognize cytomegalovirus antigens. A later analysis found that most CMV-associated TCR beta chains appeared HLA-restricted, with HLA associations seemingly driven largely by CMV exposure. In a later genetic analysis, fewer N-insertions in productive TCRs were reported among donors in an Asian-associated ancestry cluster than the roughly 710-donor mean. In a later analysis, several top co-occurrence clusters were reported to appear linked to parvovirus B19, influenza, CMV and Epstein-Barr virus. Most TCR sequences were seen in very few donors, while some public TCRs were found in many individuals. An association between a missense DCLRE1C variant and V-gene and J-gene trimming of TCR beta chains was found in a later genetic analysis and replicated in an independent cohort. HLA typing was unavailable for some donors at each locus, so association tests used only the typed subset. In an earlier analysis of around 600 of the donors, most TCR beta V segments appeared in productive rearrangements about 90% or about 30% of the time, broadly matching IMGT annotations. The presence/absence analyses assumed that sequencing depth was roughly uniform across donors, and that assumption may not be true. The cohort was sequenced for TCR beta chains only, and without alpha or paired-chain data the features that could be detected were limited. Because counts were too low, 15 or so rarely observed V segments, including chromosome 9 orphons, were excluded from the earlier analysis of around 590 of the donors. In a later analysis, the rate of TCR association differed among HLA loci, with DRB1 alleles having the most associated TCRs and HLA-C alleles having the fewest. A cluster of highly shared sequence variants was judged likely to be a technical artifact of the sequencing pipeline. Compared with equally common non-associated chains, HLA-associated TCR beta chains in a later analysis were more clonally expanded and had lower generation probabilities. The classifier was reported to diagnose cytomegalovirus status with high specificity and sensitivity in both the original and validation cohorts. Immune exposure information for the cohort was limited to CMV serostatus. At a false discovery rate of 0.05, a later analysis linked 16,951 TCR beta sequences to specific HLA alleles. Correlated functional status among segregating V segments might be attributable to linkage disequilibrium, but an unknown experimental factor could not be ruled out. In the study, roughly 160 TCR beta chains were listed as associated with cytomegalovirus.

In total, approximately 610 healthy bone marrow donors made up the cohort. Cohort members were all nominally healthy when sampled, although unrecorded immune exposures were likely present. The donor tested CMV seronegative and was one of the 352 seronegative cohort members. A peripheral blood sample was provided by each donor, and peripheral blood mononuclear cells were used for TCR beta sequencing. The Qiagen DNeasy Blood Extraction Kit was used to extract genomic DNA from the blood cell samples. Receptor libraries were prepared by the immunoSEQ multiplex PCR assay. A mixture of 60 forward primers for TCR Vbeta segments and 13 reverse primers for TCR Jbeta segments was used in the multiplex PCR. The CDR3 region of rearranged TCR beta genes was amplified from genomic DNA with a multiplex PCR assay. The amplified TCR beta libraries were sequenced on the Illumina HiSeq System as 87-base-pair reads. Concerning the study's data processing: A later analysis tallied 80 million to 95 million unique TCR beta chains across the 666 repertoires, and approximately 9.9 million of those chains were shared by two or more donors. A nearest-neighbor algorithm error-corrected the raw reads and collapsed the reads into unique sequences, merging closely related sequences to remove PCR and sequencing errors. CDR3 sequences were aligned to IMGT reference sequences to assign V, D and J gene segments. For a sequence to be retained, at least a six-nucleotide match to both a V gene segment and a J gene segment was required. Rearrangements were called productive when the CDR3 lacked stop codons and stayed in frame with V and J; all others were non-productive. Following IMGT convention, CDR3 was defined as the stretch from the second conserved V-encoded cysteine to the conserved J-encoded phenylalanine. The earlier analysis of a few hundred of the donors excluded any sequence lacking an unambiguous match to a single V gene segment. An earlier analysis of over 450 of the donors classified V segments as functional when productive rearrangements were above 56.7% and as segregating when the standard deviation between donors was above 5%. A statistical classification framework was developed to diagnose cytomegalovirus status using the catalog of TCR beta chain sequences. In a later analysis, V and J genes were assigned by comparing TCR nucleotide sequences against IMGT/GENE-DB human TR gene sequences. Using the TCRdist pipeline, a later analysis assigned CDR3 sequences along with most-parsimonious VDJ recombination scenarios. In a later analysis, each TCR beta chain was defined by its CDR3 amino acid sequence together with its V-gene family, and reads lacking a unique V-gene family were excluded. As a way to deal with suspected cross-contamination and a sequencing artifact, a later analysis dropped hundreds of nucleotide sequences that were highly shared and had low generation probability. For each public chain, a later analysis derived a clonal expansion index from normalized ranks of inferred template counts within each repertoire. In a later analysis, generation probabilities were computed using a VDJ recombination model fitted to out-of-frame rearrangements, and the results were checked against IGoR. A later analysis scored TCR-TCR, TCR-HLA and TCR-CMV co-occurrence with hypergeometric tests, applying a repertoire-size bias correction to TCR pairs. To estimate false discovery rates, a later analysis permuted the HLA or CMV assignments 20 times. In a later analysis, co-occurring TCRs were grouped using DBSCAN, and TCRdist sequence similarity was added for clustering within HLA-allele-positive subsets. For co-occurrence clustering, repertoires with fewer than 30,000 or more than 120,000 public chains were excluded, along with 5 or 6 repertoires with anomalous nucleotide sharing. As stored in TCRdb, this immuneACCESS dataset retains in-frame rearrangements with V and J assigned. A fraction of the clones does not appear; measured against another copy, unresolved V genes explain less than half of the discrepancy, and the remainder lacks a known reason. V and J calls and clone size are those listed in that table; D and trimming were worked out from the DNA. Within this sample are 140,000 to 150,000 clones, with about 77% of them counted one time only. Of the sample, around 3.6% falls within the top ten clones.

With regard to this clone: It lacks a known antigen. Nothing much larger sits one base from this clone, and base qualities are not available.

The sample taken for sequencing was PBMCs. The receptor was derived from a male donor in good health and CMV-seronegative.

The DNA is as follows: TGTGCCAGCAGTTACGACGGGGGGGCGGTGTACGAGCAGTACTTC. It codes for CASSYDGGAVYEQYF. The sequence links TRBV6-5 to TRBJ2-7, with 8 bases matching TRBD2. Spanning cysteine to phenylalanine, the CDR3 consists of 15 amino acids. Of all the DNA, just the CDR3 is kept, 45 bases in frame from base 1. From V the trimming removes 2 bases and from J it removes 4 bases, while the gene matches leave 7 bases of the junction unaccounted for. The germline V gene specifies MNHEY as CDR1 and SVGAGI as CDR2.